These 10 T cell receptor beta chains came from one sample sequenced in a study of blood T cell repertoires in COVID-19. Here immunoSEQ multiplex PCR was the method, and the copy in TCRdb shows in-frame clones only, minus some. The table has about 200,000 clones, around 80% seen once. Material: peripheral blood. Every receptor here comes from a woman aged 65 to 85 with acute or convalescent COVID-19.

This clone was counted once. V and J are TRBV7-2 and TRBJ2-3; D ambiguous. This CDR3 region has 14 residues. V gave up 1 base and J gave up 2 bases, with 7 bases separating them. Germline lookup yields CDR1 SGHTA and CDR2 FQGNSA. DNA of the CDR3: TGTGCCAGCAGCTTAGACCGACTCACAGATACGCAGTATTTT. Its protein product is CASSLDRLTDTQYF.

This sequence joins TRBV7-2 and TRBJ2-7; D call uncertain. Germline assignment: CDR1 SGHTA and CDR2 FQGNSA. This CDR3 contains 15 residues. V was pared by 1 base and J by 4 bases, with 14 bases between. The CDR3 DNA sequence: TGTGCCAGCAGCTTAGGTGTAGTGTATGCGTACGAGCAGTACTTC. This gives the protein CASSLGVVYAYEQYF.

The chain has TRBV6-6 and TRBJ1-2; a weak D match, TRBD1 (6 bases). This CDR3 region has 13 residues. Germline lookup yields CDR1 MNHNY and CDR2 SVGAGI (reference sequence). The V and J ends lost 6 bases and 6 bases respectively, with 14 bases between them. DNA for the CDR3: TGTGCCAGCAGGCAGACAGGAAAAAATGGCTACACCTTC. This gives the protein CASRQTGKNGYTF.

The genes are TRBV25-1 and TRBJ2-1, with 7 nucleotides matching TRBD1. Unmatched junction bases numbered 8, after V lost 3 bases and J lost 3 bases. The germline gives CDR1 MGHDK, CDR2 SYGVNS. The CDR3 has 16 residues. CDR3 sequence (DNA): TGTGCCAGCAGTGACCCGGGACAGAATTACTACAATGAGCAGTTCTTC. Amino acid sequence: CASSDPGQNYYNEQFF.

The chain carries TRBV4-2 and TRBJ2-7; 14 bases line up with TRBD2. The CDR3 runs to 16 residues. The germline V gene has CDR1 LGHNA and CDR2 YNFKEQ. Trimming cost V 4 bases and J 1 base; bases outside gene matches: 3. This CDR3 is CASSRGLAGDSYEQYF. The DNA of the CDR3 is TGTGCCAGCAGCCGGGGACTAGCGGGGGATTCCTACGAGCAGTACTTC.

This chain connects TRBV6-1 to TRBJ1-6; 7 bases match TRBD1. The V segment lost 4 bases and the J segment 0 bases; nucleotides outside the gene matches: 9. Per germline, CDR1 MNHNS and CDR2 SASEGT. The CDR3 length is 18 residues. The CDR3 DNA sequence: TGTGCCAGCAGTGCAACAGGGGCCTTCGGCTCCTATAATTCACCCCTCCACTTT. Protein sequence: CASSATGAFGSYNSPLHF.

The V gene is TRBV7-9, the J gene TRBJ2-1; 11 bases map to TRBD1. Losses at the gene ends were 5 bases for V and 1 base for J; bases not matched to a gene: 4. From germline, CDR1 is SEHNR and CDR2 FQNEAQ (reference sequence). The CDR3 has 16 amino acids. The chain's CDR3 is CASSAGDRGSYNEQFF. CDR3 sequence (DNA): TGTGCCAGCAGCGCGGGGGACAGGGGGTCCTACAATGAGCAGTTCTTC. Full variable domain (remainder filled in from reference TRBV7-9 and TRBJ2-1): DTGVSQNPRHKITKRGQNVTFRCDPISEHNRLYWYRQTLGQGPEFLTYFQNEAQLEKSRLLSDRFSAERPKGSFSTLEIQRTEQGDSAMYLCASSAGDRGSYNEQFFGPGTRLTVL.

The chain has TRBV6-1 and TRBJ1-5; 7 nucleotides agree with TRBD1. V was pared by 2 bases and J by 6 bases, with 7 bases of the junction left unmatched. Germline lookup yields CDR1 MNHNS and CDR2 SASEGT. The CDR3 contains 15 residues. DNA for the CDR3: TGTGCCAGCAGTGAAATAAGACAGGGCGCTCAGCCCCAGCATTTT. The encoded protein is CASSEIRQGAQPQHF.

Regarding this clone: Distinct nucleotide sequences in the sample also encode this CDR3. The chain is built from TRBV2 and TRBJ1-5; D may be TRBD1 (6 bases). CDR3 length: 15 amino acids. Trimming stripped 5 bases from V and 0 bases from J, with 11 bases between. Germline V gene lookup returns CDR1 SNHLY and CDR2 FYNNEI. The DNA of the CDR3 is TGTGCCAGCAGTAGGGACAATTATAGCAATCAGCCCCAGCATTTT. This codes for CASSRDNYSNQPQHF.

This clone was recorded a few times. The J gene is TRBJ1-3, the V gene TRBV7-2; D possibly corresponds to TRBD1 (5 bases). The CDR3 covers 12 residues. Trimming left V 3 bases short and J 8 bases short, with 8 bases between. Germline-derived CDR1 and CDR2 are SGHTA and FQGNSA. The CDR3: CASSLGGDTIYF. CDR3 DNA sequence: TGTGCCAGCAGCTTGGGGGGGGACACCATATATTTT. Complete variable domain (other parts from reference TRBV7-2 and TRBJ1-3): GAGVSQSPSNKVTEKGKDVELRCDPISGHTALYWYRQSLGQGLEFLIYFQGNSAPDKSGLPSDRFSAERTGGSVSTLTIQRTQQEDSAVYLCASSLGGDTIYFGEGSWLTVV.